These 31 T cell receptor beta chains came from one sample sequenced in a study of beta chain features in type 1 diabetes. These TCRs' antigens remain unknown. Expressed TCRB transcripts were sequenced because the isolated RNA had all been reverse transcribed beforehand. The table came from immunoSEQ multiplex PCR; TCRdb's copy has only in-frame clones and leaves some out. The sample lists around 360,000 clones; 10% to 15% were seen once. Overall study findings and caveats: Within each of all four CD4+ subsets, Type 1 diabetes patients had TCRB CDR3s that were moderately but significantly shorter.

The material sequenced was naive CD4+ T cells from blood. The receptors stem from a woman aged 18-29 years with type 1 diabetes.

This CDR3 is CAISESSSTDTQYF. The CDR3 nucleotides are TGTGCCATCAGTGAGTCTAGTAGCACAGATACGCAGTATTTT. The chain combines TRBV10-3 with TRBJ2-3; no clear D. Deletions cut 0 bases from V and 0 bases from J, with 4 bases between. This CDR3 region has 14 residues. Looked up from germline, CDR1 is ENHRY and CDR2 is SYGVKD.

CDR3 DNA: TGTGCCTGGAGTGTGACAGGGGTGTACCAAGAGACCCAGTACTTC. Translation: CAWSVTGVYQETQYF. V is TRBV30 and J is TRBJ2-5, with 8 bases lining up with TRBD1. Germline CDR1 and CDR2: GTSNPN and SVGIG (reference sequence). The ends lost 0 bases at V and 0 bases at J; junction bases unmatched: 3. This CDR3 is built from 15 residues.

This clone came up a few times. CDR3 DNA sequence: TGCAGCGTAGCCGGGACAGGGAGTAATGAAAAACTGTTTTTT. This gives the protein CSVAGTGSNEKLFF. The V gene is TRBV29-1, the J gene TRBJ1-4, with 9 bases lining up with TRBD1. Trimming at V came to 6 bases and at J to 4 bases, leaving 6 bases not matched to a gene. CDR3 size: 14 residues. CDR1 is SQVTM and CDR2 is ANQGSEA in the germline V gene.

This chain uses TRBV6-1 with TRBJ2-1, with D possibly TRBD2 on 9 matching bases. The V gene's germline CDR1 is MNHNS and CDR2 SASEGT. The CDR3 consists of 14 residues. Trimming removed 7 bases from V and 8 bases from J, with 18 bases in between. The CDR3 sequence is CASKGLAGGDEQFF. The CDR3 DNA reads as TGTGCCAGCAAGGGACTAGCAGGGGGCGATGAGCAGTTCTTC.

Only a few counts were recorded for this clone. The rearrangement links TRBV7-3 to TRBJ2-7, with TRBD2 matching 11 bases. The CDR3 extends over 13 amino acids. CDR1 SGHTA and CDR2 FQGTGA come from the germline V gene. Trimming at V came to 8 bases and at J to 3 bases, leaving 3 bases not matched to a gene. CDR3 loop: CASGTSGGYEQYF. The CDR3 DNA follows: TGTGCCAGCGGAACTAGCGGGGGCTACGAGCAGTACTTC. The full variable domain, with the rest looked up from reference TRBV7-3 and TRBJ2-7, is GAGVSQTPSNKVTEKGKYVELRCDPISGHTALYWYRQSLGQGPEFLIYFQGTGAADDSGLPNDRFFAVRPEGSVSTLKIQRTERGDSAVYLCASGTSGGYEQYFGPGTRLTVT.

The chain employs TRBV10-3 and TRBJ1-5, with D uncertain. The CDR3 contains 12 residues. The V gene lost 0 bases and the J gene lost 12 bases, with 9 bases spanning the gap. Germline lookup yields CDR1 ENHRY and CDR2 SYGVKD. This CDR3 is CAISESSENQHF. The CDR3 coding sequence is TGTGCCATCAGTGAGTCATCGGAGAACCAGCATTTT.

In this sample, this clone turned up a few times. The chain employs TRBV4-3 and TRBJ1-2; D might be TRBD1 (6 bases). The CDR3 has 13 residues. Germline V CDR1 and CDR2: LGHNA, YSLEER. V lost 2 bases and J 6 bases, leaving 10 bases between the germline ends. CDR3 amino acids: CASSQQGTDGYTF. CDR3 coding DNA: TGCGCCAGCAGCCAACAGGGGACGGATGGCTACACCTTC.

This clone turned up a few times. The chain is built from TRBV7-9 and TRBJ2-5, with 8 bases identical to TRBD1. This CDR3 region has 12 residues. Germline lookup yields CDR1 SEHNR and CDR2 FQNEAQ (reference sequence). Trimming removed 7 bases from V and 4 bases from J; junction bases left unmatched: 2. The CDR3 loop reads CASTGGAETQYF. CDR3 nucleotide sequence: TGTGCCAGCACAGGGGGCGCAGAGACCCAGTACTTC.

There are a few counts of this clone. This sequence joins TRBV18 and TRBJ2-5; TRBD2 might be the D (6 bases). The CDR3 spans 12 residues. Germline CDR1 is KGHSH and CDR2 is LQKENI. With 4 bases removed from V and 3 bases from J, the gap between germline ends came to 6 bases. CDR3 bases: TGTGCCAGCTCACGCGGGGAAGAGACCCAGTACTTC. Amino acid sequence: CASSRGEETQYF.

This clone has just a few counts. The DNA for the CDR3 is TGTGCCAGCAGCCCCCAGGGGAGAGGAACCGGGGAGCTGTTTTTT. Amino acid sequence: CASSPQGRGTGELFF. The J gene is TRBJ2-2, the V gene TRBV7-2, with a tentative D call TRBD1 (6 bases). Trimming removed 5 bases from V and 5 bases from J, with 15 bases in between. This CDR3 contains 15 residues. From germline, CDR1 is SGHTA and CDR2 FQGNSA. The entire variable domain, with the rest obtained from reference TRBV7-2 and TRBJ2-2, is as follows: GAGVSQSPSNKVTEKGKDVELRCDPISGHTALYWYRQSLGQGLEFLIYFQGNSAPDKSGLPSDRFSAERTGGSVSTLTIQRTQQEDSAVYLCASSPQGRGTGELFFGEGSRLTVL.

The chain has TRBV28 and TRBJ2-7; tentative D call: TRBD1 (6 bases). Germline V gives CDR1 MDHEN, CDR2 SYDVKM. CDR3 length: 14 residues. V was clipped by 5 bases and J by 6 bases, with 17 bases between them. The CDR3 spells CASSPGLGAGEQYF. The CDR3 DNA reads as TGTGCCAGCAGTCCCGGCCTGGGGGCCGGCGAGCAGTACTTC.

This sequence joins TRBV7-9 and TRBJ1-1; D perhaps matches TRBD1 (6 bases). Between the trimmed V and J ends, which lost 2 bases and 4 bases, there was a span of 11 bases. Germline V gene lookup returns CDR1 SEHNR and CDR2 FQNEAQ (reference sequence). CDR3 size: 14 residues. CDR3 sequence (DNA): TGTGCCAGCAGCTTAAGGGGGACGAGCACTGAAGCTTTCTTT. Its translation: CASSLRGTSTEAFF.

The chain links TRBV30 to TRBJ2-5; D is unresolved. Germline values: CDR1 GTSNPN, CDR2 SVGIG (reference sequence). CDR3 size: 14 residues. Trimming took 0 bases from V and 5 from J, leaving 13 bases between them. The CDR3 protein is CAWSVVSRTETQYF. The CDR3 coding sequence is TGTGCCTGGAGTGTTGTGTCCAGAACCGAGACCCAGTACTTC.

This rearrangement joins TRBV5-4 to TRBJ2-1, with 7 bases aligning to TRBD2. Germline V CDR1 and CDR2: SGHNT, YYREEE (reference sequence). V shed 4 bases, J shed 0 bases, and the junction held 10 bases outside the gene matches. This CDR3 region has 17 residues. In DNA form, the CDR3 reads TGTGCCAGCAGCGACGTAATAGCGGGCAACTCCTACAATGAGCAGTTCTTC. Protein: CASSDVIAGNSYNEQFF.

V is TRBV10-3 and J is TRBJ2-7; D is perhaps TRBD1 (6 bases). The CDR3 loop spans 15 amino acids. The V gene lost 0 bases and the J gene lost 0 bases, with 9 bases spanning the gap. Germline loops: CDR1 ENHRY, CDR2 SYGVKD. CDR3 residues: CAISESNRVSYEQYF. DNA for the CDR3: TGTGCCATCAGTGAGTCGAACAGGGTCTCCTACGAGCAGTACTTC.

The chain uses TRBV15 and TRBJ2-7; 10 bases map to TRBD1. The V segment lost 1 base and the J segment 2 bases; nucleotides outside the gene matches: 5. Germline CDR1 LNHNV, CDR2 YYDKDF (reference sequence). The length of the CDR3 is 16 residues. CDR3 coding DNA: TGTGCCACCAGCAGAGCCCCGGGACAGGGGACCTACGAGCAGTACTTC. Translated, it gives CATSRAPGQGTYEQYF.

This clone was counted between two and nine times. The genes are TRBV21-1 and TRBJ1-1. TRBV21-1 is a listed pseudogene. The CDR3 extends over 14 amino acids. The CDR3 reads CATVMGGGNTEAFF. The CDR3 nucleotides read TGTGCCACCGTAATGGGGGGGGGAAACACTGAAGCTTTCTTT.

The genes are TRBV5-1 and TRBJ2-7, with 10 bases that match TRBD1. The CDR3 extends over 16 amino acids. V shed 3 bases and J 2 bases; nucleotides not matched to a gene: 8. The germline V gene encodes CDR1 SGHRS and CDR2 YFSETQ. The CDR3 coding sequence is TGCGCCAGCAGCTCGTTCGCGACAGGGGGCCCCTACGAGCAGTACTTC. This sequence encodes CASSSFATGGPYEQYF.

The CDR3 sequence is CASSLFRQHTEAFF. In nucleotides, the CDR3 is TGTGCCAGCAGCTTATTTCGACAGCACACTGAAGCTTTCTTT. The rearrangement uses TRBV7-9 and TRBJ1-1; D is perhaps TRBD1 (5 bases). The germline gives CDR1 SEHNR, CDR2 FQNEAQ (reference sequence). Deletions cut 2 bases from V and 3 bases from J, with 10 bases between. There are 14 residues in the CDR3.

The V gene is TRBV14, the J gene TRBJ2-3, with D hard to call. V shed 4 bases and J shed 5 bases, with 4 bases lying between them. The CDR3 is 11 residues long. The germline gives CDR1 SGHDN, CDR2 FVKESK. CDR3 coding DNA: TGTGCCAGCAGCCTTCGAGATACGCAGTATTTT. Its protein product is CASSLRDTQYF.

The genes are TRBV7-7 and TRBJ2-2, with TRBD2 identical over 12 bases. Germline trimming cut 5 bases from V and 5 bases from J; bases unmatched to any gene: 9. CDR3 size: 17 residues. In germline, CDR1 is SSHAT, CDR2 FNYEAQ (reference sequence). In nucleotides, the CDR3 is TGTGCCAGCAGCGCCTCTAGCGGGGGGGCCAATACCGGGGAGCTGTTTTTT. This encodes CASSASSGGANTGELFF.

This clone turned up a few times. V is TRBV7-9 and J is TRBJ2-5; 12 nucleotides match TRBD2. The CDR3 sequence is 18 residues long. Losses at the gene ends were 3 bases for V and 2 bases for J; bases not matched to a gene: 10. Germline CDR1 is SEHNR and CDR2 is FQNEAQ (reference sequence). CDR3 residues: CASSFRLAGGPPQETQYF. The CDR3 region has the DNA TGTGCCAGCAGCTTTCGGCTAGCGGGGGGGCCCCCACAAGAGACCCAGTACTTC. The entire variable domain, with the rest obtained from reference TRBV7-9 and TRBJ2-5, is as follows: DTGVSQNPRHKITKRGQNVTFRCDPISEHNRLYWYRQTLGQGPEFLTYFQNEAQLEKSRLLSDRFSAERPKGSFSTLEIQRTEQGDSAMYLCASSFRLAGGPPQETQYFGPGTRLLVL.

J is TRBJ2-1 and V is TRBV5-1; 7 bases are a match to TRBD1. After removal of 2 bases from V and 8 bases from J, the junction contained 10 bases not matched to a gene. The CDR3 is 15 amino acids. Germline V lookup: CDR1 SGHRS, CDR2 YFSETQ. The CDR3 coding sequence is TGCGCCAGCAGCTTTACAGGGGCCCGGTCTCATGAGCAGTTCTTC. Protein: CASSFTGARSHEQFF.

Here the CDR3 reads CASSPLSDRVSPLHF. CDR3 nucleotide sequence: TGTGCCAGCAGCCCACTTTCTGACAGGGTCTCACCCCTCCACTTT. V is TRBV9 and J is TRBJ1-6; 7 bases map to TRBD1. Germline V gene sequence: CDR1 SGDLS, CDR2 YYNGEE. CDR3 size: 15 residues. The junction had 11 bases not matched to a gene; V was cut back by 4 bases and J by 10 bases.

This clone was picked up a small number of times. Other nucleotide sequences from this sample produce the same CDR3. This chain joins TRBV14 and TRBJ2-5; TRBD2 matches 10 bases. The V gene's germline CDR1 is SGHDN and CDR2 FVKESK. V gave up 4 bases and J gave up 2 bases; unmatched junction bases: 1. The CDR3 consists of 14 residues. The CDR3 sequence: CASSRTSGQETQYF. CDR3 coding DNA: TGTGCCAGCAGCCGGACTAGCGGACAAGAGACCCAGTACTTC.

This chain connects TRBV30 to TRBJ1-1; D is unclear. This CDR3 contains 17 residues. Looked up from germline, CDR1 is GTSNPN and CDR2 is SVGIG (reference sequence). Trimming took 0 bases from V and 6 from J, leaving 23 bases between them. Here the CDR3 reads CAWSVLRTGRSGAEAFF. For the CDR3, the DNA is TGTGCCTGGAGTGTATTGAGGACGGGGAGATCGGGCGCTGAAGCTTTCTTT.

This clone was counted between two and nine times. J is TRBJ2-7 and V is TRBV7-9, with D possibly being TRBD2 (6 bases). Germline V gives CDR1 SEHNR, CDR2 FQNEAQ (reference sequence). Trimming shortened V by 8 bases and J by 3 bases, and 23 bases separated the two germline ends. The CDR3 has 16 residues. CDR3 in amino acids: CASAGDPGLVRYEQYF. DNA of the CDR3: TGTGCCAGCGCCGGGGACCCGGGACTGGTTCGCTACGAGCAGTACTTC.

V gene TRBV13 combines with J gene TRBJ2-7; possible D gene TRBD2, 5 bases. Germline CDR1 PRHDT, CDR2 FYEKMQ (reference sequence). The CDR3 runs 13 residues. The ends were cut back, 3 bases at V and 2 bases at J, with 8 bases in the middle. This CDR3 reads CASSFGNTYEQYF. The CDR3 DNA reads TGTGCCAGCAGCTTCGGGAACACCTACGAGCAGTACTTC.

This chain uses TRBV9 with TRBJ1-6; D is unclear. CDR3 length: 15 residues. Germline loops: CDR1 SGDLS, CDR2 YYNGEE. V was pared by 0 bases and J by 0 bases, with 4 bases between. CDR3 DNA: TGTGCCAGCAGCGTAGGAGTCTCCTATAATTCACCCCTCCACTTT. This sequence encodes CASSVGVSYNSPLHF.

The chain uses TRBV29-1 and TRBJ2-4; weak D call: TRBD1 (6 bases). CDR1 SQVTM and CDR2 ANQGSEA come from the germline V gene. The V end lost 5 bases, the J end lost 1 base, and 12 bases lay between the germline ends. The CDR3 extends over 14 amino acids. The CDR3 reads CSVTNRVAKNIQYF. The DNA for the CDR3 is TGCAGCGTTACTAACAGGGTTGCCAAAAACATTCAGTACTTC.

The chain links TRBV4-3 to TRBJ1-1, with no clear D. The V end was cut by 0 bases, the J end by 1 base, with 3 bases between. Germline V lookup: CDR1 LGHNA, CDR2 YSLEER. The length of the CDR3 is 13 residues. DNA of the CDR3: TGCGCCAGCAGCCAAGAGGCGAACACTGAAGCTTTCTTT. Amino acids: CASSQEANTEAFF.